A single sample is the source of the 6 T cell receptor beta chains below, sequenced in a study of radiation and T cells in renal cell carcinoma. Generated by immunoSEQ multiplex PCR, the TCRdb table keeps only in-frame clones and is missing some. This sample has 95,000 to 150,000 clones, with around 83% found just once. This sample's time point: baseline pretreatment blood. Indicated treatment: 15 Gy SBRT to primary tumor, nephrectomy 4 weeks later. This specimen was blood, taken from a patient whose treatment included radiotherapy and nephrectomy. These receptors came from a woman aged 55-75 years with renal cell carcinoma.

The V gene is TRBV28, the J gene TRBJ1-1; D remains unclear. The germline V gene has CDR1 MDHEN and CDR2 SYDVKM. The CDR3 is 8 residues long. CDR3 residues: CRNTEAFF. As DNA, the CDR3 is TGTCGGAACACTGAAGCTTTCTTT.

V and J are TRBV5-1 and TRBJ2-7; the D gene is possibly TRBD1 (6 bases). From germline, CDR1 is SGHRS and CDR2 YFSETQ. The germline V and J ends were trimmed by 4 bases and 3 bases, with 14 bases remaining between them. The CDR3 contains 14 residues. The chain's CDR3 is CASSPEGDIYEQYF. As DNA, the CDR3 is TGCGCCAGCAGCCCAGAGGGGGACATCTACGAGCAGTACTTC.

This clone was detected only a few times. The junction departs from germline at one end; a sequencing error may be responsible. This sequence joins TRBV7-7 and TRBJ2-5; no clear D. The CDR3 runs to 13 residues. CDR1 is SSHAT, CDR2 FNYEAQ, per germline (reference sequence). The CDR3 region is CASSVGRGETQYF. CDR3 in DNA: TGTGCTAGCAGCGTCGGCAGAGGAGAGACCCAGTACTTC.

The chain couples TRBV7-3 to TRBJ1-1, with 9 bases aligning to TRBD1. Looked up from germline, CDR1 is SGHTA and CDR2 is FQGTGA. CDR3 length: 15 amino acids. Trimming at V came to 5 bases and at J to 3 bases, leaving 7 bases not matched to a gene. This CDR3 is CASSPRDRADTEAFF. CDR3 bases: TGTGCCAGCAGCCCCCGGGACAGGGCGGACACTGAAGCTTTCTTT.

CDR3 nucleotides: TGCGCCAGCAGCCACGATCAGGGACAGACGGGTGGCGAGCAGTACTTC. Its translation: CASSHDQGQTGGEQYF. The V gene is TRBV4-3, the J gene TRBJ2-7; 7 nucleotides line up with TRBD1. V dropped 3 bases and J dropped 6; count of bases not matched to a gene: 14. The CDR3 spans 16 residues. Germline V gene sequence: CDR1 LGHNA, CDR2 YSLEER.

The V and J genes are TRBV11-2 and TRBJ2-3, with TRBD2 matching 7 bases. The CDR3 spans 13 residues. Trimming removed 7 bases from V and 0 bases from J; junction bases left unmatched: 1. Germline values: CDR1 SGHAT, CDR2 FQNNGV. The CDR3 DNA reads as TGTGCCAGCACTAGCGGAAGCACAGATACGCAGTATTTT. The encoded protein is CASTSGSTDTQYF. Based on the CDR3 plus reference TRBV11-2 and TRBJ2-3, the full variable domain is EAGVAQSPRYKIIEKRQSVAFWCNPISGHATLYWYQQILGQGPKLLIQFQNNGVVDDSQLPKDRFSAERLKGVDSTLKIQPAKLEDSAVYLCASTSGSTDTQYFGPGTRLTVL.